The rows below give T cell receptor beta chains drawn from one sample of a study of cytomegalovirus exposure and HLA in healthy donors. Produced via immunoSEQ multiplex PCR; TCRdb's table is partial and in-frame only. The sample lists more than 85,000 clones; roughly 90% were seen once. The sample was PBMCs. The origin of the receptors is a woman in her twenties or thirties in good health and CMV-seropositive. Both conserved end residues are part of each CDR3. The D gene is left open where the match is weak. Where a row states a size, it is once, few, many or the class of an expanded clone; other rows omit it.

clone_size | j_call | d_call | v_call | cdr3_aa | cdr3_nt
NA | TRBJ1-2 | NA | TRBV4-3 | CASSQVYPQGTNNYGYTF | TGCGCCAGCAGCCAAGTTTATCCCCAGGGAACTAATAACTATGGCTACACCTTC
NA | TRBJ1-5 | TRBD1 | TRBV30 | CAWSDRGNNQPQHF | TGTGCCTGGAGTGACAGGGGTAACAATCAGCCCCAGCATTTT
once | TRBJ2-7 | TRBD1 | TRBV19 | CASRVGTGVGEQYF | TGTGCCAGTAGAGTGGGGACAGGTGTTGGCGAGCAGTACTTC
NA | TRBJ2-7 | NA | TRBV15 | CATSRVRDLAEQYF | TGTGCCACCAGCAGAGTCCGGGACTTGGCCGAGCAGTACTTC
NA | TRBJ2-7 | NA | TRBV21-1 | CASSNEEPYSYEQYF | TGTGCCAGCAGCAACGAGGAACCTTACTCCTACGAGCAGTACTTC
NA | TRBJ2-3 | TRBD1 | TRBV4-2 | CASSQDTGGGTDTQYF | TGTGCCAGCAGCCAAGATACAGGGGGCGGCACAGATACGCAGTATTTT
NA | TRBJ1-4 | TRBD1 | TRBV28 | CASRPTGASNEKLFF | TGTGCCAGCAGACCTACAGGGGCCTCTAATGAAAAACTGTTTTTT
NA | TRBJ2-7 | TRBD2 | TRBV30 | CAWSVSLAGSSYEQYF | TGTGCCTGGAGTGTAAGCCTAGCGGGTTCTTCCTACGAGCAGTACTTC
NA | TRBJ2-3 | TRBD2 | TRBV4-3 | CASSQEAGGLTDTQYF | TGCGCCAGCAGCCAAGAAGCGGGAGGACTAACAGATACGCAGTATTTT
NA | TRBJ2-7 | TRBD2 | TRBV5-1 | CATSTGGALYEQYF | TGCGCCACCTCCACCGGGGGGGCGCTCTACGAGCAGTACTTC
NA | TRBJ1-1 | NA | TRBV23-1 | CASSQWSEAFF | TGCGCCAGCAGTCAATGGAGTGAAGCTTTCTTT
NA | TRBJ2-7 | NA | TRBV4-3 | CASSLGWRGGEQYF | TGCGCCAGCAGCCTCGGATGGAGGGGAGGCGAGCAGTACTTC
NA | TRBJ2-1 | TRBD2 | TRBV4-2 | CASSPLGLAGNMEQFF | TGTGCCAGCAGCCCACTCGGACTAGCGGGGAACATGGAGCAGTTCTTC
NA | TRBJ2-7 | NA | TRBV7-9 | CASSSSPYEQYF | TGTGCCAGCAGCTCCTCCCCCTACGAGCAGTACTTC
NA | TRBJ2-7 | TRBD2 | TRBV7-6 | CASSPGGGSSYEQYF | TGTGCCAGCAGCCCAGGCGGGGGGAGCTCCTACGAGCAGTACTTC
NA | TRBJ1-2 | NA | TRBV5-1 | CASSPEAGWDGYTF | TGCGCCAGCAGCCCGGAGGCGGGGTGGGATGGCTACACCTTC
few | TRBJ2-7 | NA | TRBV28 | CASIKSGALWEQYF | TGTGCCAGCATTAAGTCAGGGGCCCTGTGGGAGCAGTACTTC
NA | TRBJ2-1 | TRBD2 | TRBV19 | CASRRTSGSDEQFF | TGTGCCAGTAGACGGACTAGCGGGAGTGATGAGCAGTTCTTC
once | TRBJ1-2 | NA | TRBV5-5 | CASSLGGTNYGYTF | TGTGCCAGCAGCTTGGGAGGGACTAACTATGGCTACACCTTC
NA | TRBJ1-1 | NA | TRBV7-2 | CASSAQGFGNTEAFF | TGTGCCAGCAGCGCACAGGGTTTTGGGAACACTGAAGCTTTCTTT
once | TRBJ1-2 | NA | TRBV5-4 | CASSRKTTAELGGYTF | TGTGCCAGCAGCCGAAAGACGACAGCCGAACTTGGTGGCTACACCTTC
NA | TRBJ1-3 | NA | TRBV7-3 | CASSFPKGGYRNTIYF | TGTGCCAGCAGCTTCCCAAAGGGGGGGTACAGAAACACCATATATTTT
NA | TRBJ2-2 | TRBD2 | TRBV4-2 | CASSQDGRGYGGSGELFF | TGTGCCAGCAGCCAAGATGGCAGAGGTTACGGGGGGTCCGGGGAGCTGTTTTTT
NA | TRBJ2-2 | TRBD1 | TRBV9 | CASSVRSWTGGRTGELFF | TGTGCCAGCAGCGTACGCTCGTGGACAGGGGGACGCACCGGGGAGCTGTTTTTT
NA | TRBJ2-3 | TRBD2 | TRBV6-6 | CASSSSGRAGTDTQYF | TGTGCCAGCAGTTCCAGCGGGAGGGCCGGCACAGATACGCAGTATTTT
NA | TRBJ1-1 | NA | TRBV2 | CASRNGALRGDTEAFF | TGTGCCAGCAGGAACGGGGCCCTCCGCGGGGACACTGAAGCTTTCTTT
NA | TRBJ2-1 | TRBD1 | TRBV5-1 | CASSSRQGDYNEQFF | TGCGCCAGCAGCTCCCGACAGGGAGACTACAATGAGCAGTTCTTC
NA | TRBJ2-2 | NA | TRBV5-4 | CASSQLAGELFF | TGTGCCAGCAGCCAACTTGCCGGGGAGCTGTTTTTT
NA | TRBJ2-3 | TRBD2 | TRBV9 | CASSDERGVRDTQYF | TGTGCCAGCAGCGACGAGCGGGGGGTACGGGATACGCAGTATTTT
NA | TRBJ2-1 | NA | TRBV7-2 | CASSLDGYNEQFF | TGTGCCAGCAGCTTAGACGGCTACAATGAGCAGTTCTTC
NA | TRBJ2-1 | TRBD2 | TRBV9 | CASSVGPRGGPGDEQFF | TGTGCCAGCAGCGTAGGTCCGCGGGGGGGACCCGGGGATGAGCAGTTCTTC
few | TRBJ1-2 | TRBD1 | TRBV5-4 | CASSSLQGVDGYTF | TGTGCCAGCAGCTCACTACAGGGGGTGGATGGCTACACCTTC
NA | TRBJ1-2 | NA | TRBV7-2 | CASSPRKEGAFRYTF | TGTGCCAGCAGCCCCCGCAAAGAAGGAGCCTTTCGCTACACCTTC
few | TRBJ1-1 | NA | TRBV19 | CASSPNSIEAFF | TGTGCCAGTAGTCCCAACAGCATAGAAGCTTTCTTT
NA | TRBJ2-7 | TRBD2 | TRBV28 | CASSFLTPLTSGRARYEQYF | TGTGCCAGCAGTTTCCTCACCCCCCTAACTAGCGGGAGGGCCAGGTACGAGCAGTACTTC
NA | TRBJ1-4 | TRBD1 | TRBV25-1 | CASRGTGSGKLFF | TGTGCCAGCAGGGGGACAGGGAGTGGGAAACTGTTTTTT
NA | TRBJ2-3 | NA | TRBV15 | CATSRESAGSTDTQYF | TGTGCCACCAGCAGAGAATCGGCGGGTAGCACAGATACGCAGTATTTT
NA | TRBJ2-1 | TRBD1 | TRBV19 | CASSTRDRDHNEQFF | TGTGCCAGTAGTACCCGGGACAGAGATCACAATGAGCAGTTCTTC
NA | TRBJ1-5 | TRBD1 | TRBV5-6 | CASSLRTGGNTGQPQHF | TGTGCCAGCAGCCTAAGGACAGGGGGCAATACGGGGCAGCCCCAGCATTTT
NA | TRBJ1-1 | NA | TRBV28 | CASSKKREVHTEAFF | TGTGCCAGCAGTAAAAAAAGGGAGGTACACACTGAAGCTTTCTTT
NA | TRBJ2-3 | TRBD1 | TRBV6-5 | CASFDRGTDTQYF | TGTGCCAGCTTCGACAGGGGCACAGATACGCAGTATTTT
NA | TRBJ2-7 | NA | TRBV18 | CASSPSRQAYEQYF | TGTGCCAGCTCACCAAGCAGGCAGGCTTACGAGCAGTACTTC
NA | TRBJ2-1 | TRBD2 | TRBV18 | CASSPPSGSSYNEQFF | TGTGCCAGCTCACCCCCAAGCGGGAGCTCCTACAATGAGCAGTTCTTC
NA | TRBJ1-3 | NA | TRBV2 | CASRAGISGNTIYF | TGTGCCAGCAGAGCGGGTATCTCTGGAAACACCATATATTTT
NA | TRBJ1-1 | NA | TRBV7-9 | CASSSGENTEAFF | TGTGCCAGCAGCTCGGGTGAGAACACTGAAGCTTTCTTT
NA | TRBJ2-3 | TRBD1 | TRBV30 | CAWSYRDRGTADTQYF | TGTGCCTGGAGTTACCGGGACAGGGGGACGGCAGATACGCAGTATTTT
NA | TRBJ1-6 | NA | TRBV5-6 | CASSFGGNSPLHF | TGTGCCAGCAGCTTCGGCGGAAATTCACCCCTCCACTTT
NA | TRBJ2-7 | NA | TRBV14 | CASSRPGRSYEQYF | TGTGCCAGCAGCCGGCCAGGGCGCTCCTACGAGCAGTACTTC
NA | TRBJ2-7 | NA | TRBV7-2 | CASSLGFPGEQYF | TGTGCCAGCAGCTTAGGCTTCCCCGGTGAGCAGTACTTC
few | TRBJ2-2 | NA | TRBV28 | CASSALGRELFF | TGTGCCAGCAGTGCCCTTGGGCGGGAGCTGTTTTTT
NA | TRBJ1-6 | TRBD1 | TRBV5-5 | CASSLNRGNSPLHF | TGTGCCAGCAGCTTGAACAGGGGGAATTCACCCCTCCACTTT
NA | TRBJ1-1 | NA | TRBV4-3 | CASSQDPRFGGHEAFF | TGCGCCAGCAGCCAAGATCCCCGGTTTGGGGGCCATGAAGCTTTCTTT
NA | TRBJ2-3 | TRBD2 | TRBV7-9 | CASSLVSSGVIRTDTQYF | TGTGCCAGCAGCTTAGTGTCTAGCGGGGTTATTCGTACAGATACGCAGTATTTT
NA | TRBJ1-2 | TRBD1 | TRBV4-3 | CASSQERAGGGYGYTF | TGCGCCAGCAGCCAAGAAAGGGCAGGGGGCGGCTATGGCTACACCTTC
few | TRBJ2-7 | NA | TRBV12-2 | CASRLVLASYEQYF | TGTGCAAGTCGCTTAGTGCTAGCCTCCTACGAGCAGTACTTC
NA | TRBJ2-3 | NA | TRBV28 | CASRWNRELDTQYF | TGTGCCAGCAGGTGGAACAGGGAGTTAGATACGCAGTATTTT
NA | TRBJ2-1 | TRBD2 | TRBV12-5 | CASGLVLGAGGNEQFF | TGTGCTAGTGGTTTGGTACTCGGAGCGGGAGGTAATGAGCAGTTCTTC